The 27 T cell receptor beta chains below were found in one sample sequenced in a study of shared clonotypes between healthy human individuals. Sequencing used immunoSEQ multiplex PCR; TCRdb keeps in-frame clones, though not all of them. The repertoire holds 2 million to 2.5 million clones, more than 85% seen once, with 0.39% in the top ten. Sequences were obtained from naive CD4+ T cells from PBMCs. Indicated subset: CD45RA+ positively selected. The origin of the receptors is a young man in good health. Some clones in this sample may be carry-over from other donors' samples.

CDR3 amino acids: CASSEASSYNEQFF. The CDR3 coding sequence is TGTGCCAGCAGTGAGGCCAGCTCCTACAATGAGCAGTTCTTC. The chain couples TRBV2 to TRBJ2-1; D unresolved. Per germline, CDR1 SNHLY and CDR2 FYNNEI. The V gene lost 3 bases and the J gene lost 0 bases, with 6 bases spanning the gap. The CDR3 has 14 amino acids.

The gene calls are TRBV7-3 and TRBJ2-2, with D possibly matching TRBD1 (6 bases). This CDR3 is built from 14 residues. Trimming shortened V by 8 bases and J by 4 bases, and 14 bases separated the two germline ends. The germline V gene encodes CDR1 SGHTA and CDR2 FQGTGA. The CDR3 nucleotides are TGTGCCAGCCGACAGGCACCTTCCACCGGGGAGCTGTTTTTT. This translates into CASRQAPSTGELFF. Full variable domain (rest looked up from reference TRBV7-3 and TRBJ2-2): GAGVSQTPSNKVTEKGKYVELRCDPISGHTALYWYRQSLGQGPEFLIYFQGTGAADDSGLPNDRFFAVRPEGSVSTLKIQRTERGDSAVYLCASRQAPSTGELFFGEGSRLTVL.

This clone came up once. The genes are TRBV27 and TRBJ1-3, with D perhaps TRBD1 (5 bases). V gave up 6 bases and J gave up 3 bases, with 12 bases separating them. CDR1 and CDR2 from the germline V gene are MNHEY and SMNVEV (reference sequence). The CDR3 contains 14 residues. The CDR3 DNA reads TGTGCCAGCAGACTATGGGGGGTTGGAAACACCATATATTTT. It translates to CASRLWGVGNTIYF.

This chain links TRBV7-6 with TRBJ1-1; 7 nucleotides match TRBD1. The V and J ends lost 1 base and 4 bases, in that order; junction bases with no gene match: 3. CDR3 length equals 14 residues. Germline loops: CDR1 SGHVS, CDR2 FNYEAQ. The CDR3 sequence: CASSLDGTATEAFF. The CDR3 nucleotides read TGTGCCAGCAGCTTAGACGGGACAGCCACTGAAGCTTTCTTT. The full variable domain, its missing parts supplied by reference TRBV7-6 and TRBJ1-1, is GAGVSQSPRYKVTKRGQDVALRCDPISGHVSLYWYRQALGQGPEFLTYFNYEAQQDKSGLPNDRFSAERPEGSISTLTIQRTEQRDSAMYRCASSLDGTATEAFFGQGTRLTVV.

This rearrangement joins TRBV6-5 to TRBJ1-1, with TRBD1 identical over 8 bases. Germline V CDR1 and CDR2: MNHEY, SVGAGI. Losses at the gene ends were 5 bases for V and 1 base for J; bases not matched to a gene: 0. This CDR3 spans 13 amino acids. CDR3 sequence reads: CASSTGGNTEAFF. CDR3 DNA: TGTGCCAGCAGTACAGGGGGGAACACTGAAGCTTTCTTT.

The V call is TRBV28, the J call TRBJ2-7; D is perhaps TRBD2 (6 bases). In germline, CDR1 is MDHEN, CDR2 SYDVKM. The CDR3 has 14 amino acids. V lost 3 bases and J lost 0, with 9 bases in between. CDR3 DNA: TGTGCCAGCAGTTTGGGCGGGGACTCCTACGAGCAGTACTTC. This codes for CASSLGGDSYEQYF. The whole variable domain, filled in from reference TRBV28 and TRBJ2-7, reads DVKVTQSSRYLVKRTGEKVFLECVQDMDHENMFWYRQDPGLGLRLIYFSYDVKMKEKGDIPEGYSVSREKKERFSLILESASTNQTSMYLCASSLGGDSYEQYFGPGTRLTVT.

This clone has only one observation. The chain employs TRBV14 and TRBJ2-3, with 14 positions matching TRBD2. With 2 bases clipped from V and 6 bases from J, the junction kept 7 bases outside the gene matches. Germline V gives CDR1 SGHDN, CDR2 FVKESK. The CDR3 has 17 amino acids. The DNA for the CDR3 is TGTGCCAGCAGCCAATGGGGACTAGCGGGAGCGGGGGATACGCAGTATTTT. It yields the protein CASSQWGLAGAGDTQYF.

This chain joins TRBV30 and TRBJ2-3, with 8 bases lining up with TRBD1. The CDR3 totals 14 residues. V shed 5 bases, J shed 1 base, and the junction held 5 bases outside the gene matches. The germline gives CDR1 GTSNPN, CDR2 SVGIG (reference sequence). The CDR3 DNA follows: TGTGCCTGGGGGCCACAGGGGGGCACAGATACGCAGTATTTT. Its protein is CAWGPQGGTDTQYF.

The rearrangement links TRBV27 to TRBJ2-3, with D perhaps given as TRBD1 or TRBD2 (6 bases each). In germline, CDR1 is MNHEY, CDR2 SMNVEV (reference sequence). This CDR3 region has 15 residues. Trimming shortened V by 4 bases and J by 7 bases, and 18 bases separated the two germline ends. The CDR3 bases are TGTGCCAGCAGTTCGCCCCTAAAAGGGGGGAATACGCAGTATTTT. Protein product: CASSSPLKGGNTQYF.

V and J are TRBV19 and TRBJ2-7; TRBD1 might be the D (8 bases). Between the trimmed V and J ends, which lost 4 bases and 7 bases, there was a span of 17 bases. The CDR3 loop spans 14 amino acids. CDR1 and CDR2 (germline): LNHDA, SQIVND (reference sequence). The DNA for the CDR3 is TGTGCCAGTAGTAACAGGACAGGGCGGGAGGAGCAGTACTTC. Translating gives CASSNRTGREEQYF.

This sequence joins TRBV5-5 and TRBJ1-2; D remains unclear. CDR1 and CDR2 (germline): SGHKS, YYEKEE (reference sequence). This CDR3 spans 14 amino acids. Trimming removed 0 bases at V and 8 bases at J, with 14 bases between. In DNA, the CDR3 is TGTGCCAGCAGCTTGGAGGCGGGGAGTCGGGGCTACACCTTC. Translated, it gives CASSLEAGSRGYTF.

This chain joins TRBV7-9 and TRBJ2-7; 7 positions agree with TRBD1. The V and J ends lost 5 bases and 3 bases, in that order; junction bases with no gene match: 7. The CDR3 runs to 14 residues. In germline, CDR1 is SEHNR, CDR2 FQNEAQ (reference sequence). CDR3 amino acids: CASSKDRVRYEQYF. CDR3 DNA: TGTGCCAGCAGCAAAGACAGGGTGCGCTACGAGCAGTACTTC. The full variable domain, completed using reference TRBV7-9 and TRBJ2-7, is DTGVSQNPRHKITKRGQNVTFRCDPISEHNRLYWYRQTLGQGPEFLTYFQNEAQLEKSRLLSDRFSAERPKGSFSTLEIQRTEQGDSAMYLCASSKDRVRYEQYFGPGTRLTVT.

V is TRBV5-1 and J is TRBJ2-1; D unresolved. Trimming left V 0 bases short and J 1 base short, with 11 bases between. CDR3 size: 16 residues. The germline CDR1 and CDR2 sequences are SGHRS and YFSETQ. The DNA of the CDR3 is TGCGCCAGCAGCTTGGGAGGAAGTCGGTCCTACAATGAGCAGTTCTTC. Amino acid sequence: CASSLGGSRSYNEQFF.

V gene TRBV18 combines with J gene TRBJ2-1; no clear D gene. Germline V lookup: CDR1 KGHSH, CDR2 LQKENI. V lost 3 bases and J lost 1, with 13 bases in between. There are 16 residues in the CDR3. DNA for the CDR3: TGTGCCAGCTCACCCCAACTCGGAAGGTCCTACAATGAGCAGTTCTTC. Protein sequence: CASSPQLGRSYNEQFF.

The V and J genes are TRBV4-2 and TRBJ2-1; 11 bases map to TRBD2. Per the germline V gene, CDR1 is LGHNA and CDR2 is YNFKEQ. CDR3 length equals 18 residues. V shed 0 bases, J shed 4 bases, and the junction held 8 bases outside the gene matches. The CDR3 loop is CASSQDSGLAGLYNEQFF. The CDR3 region has the DNA TGTGCCAGCAGCCAAGATAGTGGACTAGCGGGCTTATACAATGAGCAGTTCTTC.

The chain couples TRBV10-3 to TRBJ2-6; 10 nucleotides line up with TRBD1. Germline V gene sequence: CDR1 ENHRY, CDR2 SYGVKD. The CDR3 spans 17 residues. V dropped 4 bases and J dropped 1; count of bases not matched to a gene: 4. The CDR3 loop is CAISATGGASGANVLTF. The CDR3 region has the DNA TGTGCCATCAGTGCGACAGGGGGCGCGTCTGGGGCCAACGTCCTGACTTTC.

The gene calls are TRBV11-2 and TRBJ1-4; D is unresolved. The CDR3 totals 15 residues. Looked up from germline, CDR1 is SGHAT and CDR2 is FQNNGV. Deletions cut 2 bases from V and 1 base from J, with 8 bases between. For the CDR3, the DNA is TGTGCCAGCAGCTTACGCCTTGGAACTAATGAAAAACTGTTTTTT. Its protein is CASSLRLGTNEKLFF.

CDR3 residues: CSAGRGAQYGYTF. Written as DNA, the CDR3 is TGCAGCGCTGGACGGGGGGCTCAGTATGGCTACACCTTC. This chain links TRBV29-1 with TRBJ1-2; D is possibly TRBD1 (6 bases). The length of the CDR3 is 13 residues. The germline CDR1 and CDR2 sequences are SQVTM and ANQGSEA. Trimming removed 7 bases from V and 5 bases from J, with 17 bases in between.

The V call is TRBV20-1, the J call TRBJ2-1; no firm D call. The CDR3 is 10 amino acids. Between the trimmed V and J ends, which lost 2 bases and 6 bases, there was a span of 2 bases. CDR1 and CDR2 from the germline V gene are DFQATT and SNEGSKA (reference sequence). This CDR3 reads CSARLNEQFF. The CDR3 DNA reads TGCAGTGCTAGACTCAATGAGCAGTTCTTC.

A word on this clone: The same CDR3 is also encoded by other DNA sequences in this sample. This chain uses TRBV29-1 with TRBJ2-3, with D possibly called TRBD1 or TRBD2 (5 bases each). The CDR3 runs 12 residues. Germline assignment: CDR1 SQVTM and CDR2 ANQGSEA. The V and J ends lost 3 bases and 6 bases respectively, with 10 bases between them. The DNA for the CDR3 is TGCAGCGTTGAGTCCGGGGCTGATACGCAGTATTTT. Translated: CSVESGADTQYF.

The chain links TRBV6-5 to TRBJ2-4; D may be TRBD1 (6 bases). Trimming cost V 0 bases and J 10 bases, with 16 bases left between them. The CDR3 covers 15 residues. Germline V CDR1 and CDR2: MNHEY, SVGAGI. The CDR3 DNA reads as TGTGCCAGCAGTTACTCCTCCCGGACAGTGAATATTCAGTACTTC. This sequence encodes CASSYSSRTVNIQYF.

The chain uses TRBV7-9 and TRBJ1-5, with D perhaps matching TRBD1 (6 bases). Germline CDR1 SEHNR, CDR2 FQNEAQ (reference sequence). Trimming cost V 2 bases and J 0 bases, with 14 bases left between them. This CDR3 contains 17 residues. The CDR3 loop reads CASSLSGGSYSNQPQHF. As DNA, the CDR3 is TGTGCCAGCAGCTTATCCGGGGGCAGTTATAGCAATCAGCCCCAGCATTTT.

V gene TRBV18 combines with J gene TRBJ2-3, with 9 bases matching TRBD2. Germline V gene lookup returns CDR1 KGHSH and CDR2 LQKENI. The CDR3 is 19 residues long. V lost 2 bases to trimming and J lost 2 bases; unmatched junction nucleotides: 14. The CDR3 DNA reads TGTGCCAGCTCACCAGGTTTATCGCGGGAGGGCCTAATCACAGATACGCAGTATTTT. Protein: CASSPGLSREGLITDTQYF.

The count of this clone is one. This sequence joins TRBV18 and TRBJ2-5, with D hard to call. Germline-derived CDR1 and CDR2 are KGHSH and LQKENI. The CDR3 consists of 15 residues. The germline V and J ends were trimmed by 2 bases and 5 bases, with 15 bases remaining between them. CDR3 coding DNA: TGTGCCAGCTCACCAATGGCACACCCGGAGGAGACCCAGTACTTC. Its translation: CASSPMAHPEETQYF.

This clone has only one observation. This chain joins TRBV5-1 and TRBJ1-4; a possible D gene is TRBD1 (5 bases). Germline V lookup: CDR1 SGHRS, CDR2 YFSETQ. V lost 3 bases to trimming and J lost 5 bases, with 14 bases between them. CDR3 size: 15 residues. The CDR3 coding sequence is TGCGCCAGCAGCTCTTCCGGGACGGTCAATGAAAAACTGTTTTTT. Encoded protein: CASSSSGTVNEKLFF.

Note on this clone: This CDR3 is also generated by other DNA sequences in the sample. The V and J genes are TRBV18 and TRBJ1-2; TRBD1 might be the D (6 bases). The CDR3 runs to 15 residues. Germline lookup yields CDR1 KGHSH and CDR2 LQKENI. Trimming shortened V by 0 bases and J by 2 bases, and 10 bases separated the two germline ends. CDR3 nucleotides: TGTGCCAGCTCACCACCCGGACAGCCCAACTATGGCTACACCTTC. Translation gives CASSPPGQPNYGYTF.

The rearrangement joins TRBV7-8 to TRBJ2-1; D uncertain. The CDR3 contains 13 residues. The germline CDR1 and CDR2 sequences are SGHVS and FQNEAQ. V dropped 1 base and J dropped 7 bases, with 8 bases sitting between them. CDR3 amino acids: CASSLVGRNEQFF. The CDR3, as DNA: TGTGCCAGCAGCTTAGTGGGCCGTAATGAGCAGTTCTTC.